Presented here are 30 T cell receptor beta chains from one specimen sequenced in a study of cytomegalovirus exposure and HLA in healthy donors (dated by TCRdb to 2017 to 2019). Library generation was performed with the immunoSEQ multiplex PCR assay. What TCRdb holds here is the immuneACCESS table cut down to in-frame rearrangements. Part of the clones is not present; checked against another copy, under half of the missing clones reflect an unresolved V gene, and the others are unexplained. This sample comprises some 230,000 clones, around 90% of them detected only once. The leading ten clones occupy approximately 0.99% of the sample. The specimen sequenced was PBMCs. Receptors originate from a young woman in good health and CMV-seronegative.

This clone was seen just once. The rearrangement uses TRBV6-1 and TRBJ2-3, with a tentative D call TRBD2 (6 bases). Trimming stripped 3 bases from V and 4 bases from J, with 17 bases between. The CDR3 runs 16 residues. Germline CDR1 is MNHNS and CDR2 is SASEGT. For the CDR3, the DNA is TGTGCCAGCAGTGACCTTGGGAGGCAGGGTGCAGATACGCAGTATTTT. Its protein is CASSDLGRQGADTQYF.

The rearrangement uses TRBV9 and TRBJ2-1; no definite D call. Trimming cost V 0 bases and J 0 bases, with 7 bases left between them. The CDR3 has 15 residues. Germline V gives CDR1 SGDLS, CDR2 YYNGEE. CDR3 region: CASSVEQNSYNEQFF. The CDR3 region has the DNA TGTGCCAGCAGCGTAGAACAGAACTCCTACAATGAGCAGTTCTTC.

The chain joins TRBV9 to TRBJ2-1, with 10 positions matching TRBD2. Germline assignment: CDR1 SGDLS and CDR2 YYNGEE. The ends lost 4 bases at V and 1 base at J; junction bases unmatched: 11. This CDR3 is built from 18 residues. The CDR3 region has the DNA TGTGCCAGCAGCACCTTCCCCGGGACTAGCGTTTCCTACAATGAGCAGTTCTTC. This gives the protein CASSTFPGTSVSYNEQFF.

The CDR3 DNA reads as TGTGCCAGCAGTCGGGGGAGCTTTAATGAAAAACTGTTTTTT. Its protein is CASSRGSFNEKLFF. The chain couples TRBV5-6 to TRBJ1-4, with D possibly TRBD1 on 5 matching bases. Germline V lookup: CDR1 SGHDT, CDR2 YYEEEE. V was trimmed by 5 bases and J by 4 bases, leaving 12 bases between them. The CDR3 contains 14 residues.

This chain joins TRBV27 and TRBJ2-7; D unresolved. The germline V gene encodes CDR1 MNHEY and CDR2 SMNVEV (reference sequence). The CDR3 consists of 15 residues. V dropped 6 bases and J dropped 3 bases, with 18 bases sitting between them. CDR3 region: CASSPQILIGYEQYF. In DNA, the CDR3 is TGTGCCAGCAGCCCCCAAATCCTAATTGGCTACGAGCAGTACTTC.

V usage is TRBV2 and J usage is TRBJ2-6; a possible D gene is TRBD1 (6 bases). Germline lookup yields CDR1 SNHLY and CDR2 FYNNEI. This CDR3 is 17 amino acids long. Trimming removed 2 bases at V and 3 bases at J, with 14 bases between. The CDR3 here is CASSESAGAYGANVLTF. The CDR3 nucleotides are TGTGCCAGCAGTGAATCGGCAGGGGCCTATGGGGCCAACGTCCTGACTTTC.

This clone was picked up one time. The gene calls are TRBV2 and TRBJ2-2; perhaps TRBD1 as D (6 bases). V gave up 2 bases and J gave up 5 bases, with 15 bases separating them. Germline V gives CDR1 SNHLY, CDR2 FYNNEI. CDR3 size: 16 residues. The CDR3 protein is CASSEWAAGVTGELFF. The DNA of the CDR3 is TGTGCCAGCAGTGAATGGGCGGCAGGGGTAACCGGGGAGCTGTTTTTT.

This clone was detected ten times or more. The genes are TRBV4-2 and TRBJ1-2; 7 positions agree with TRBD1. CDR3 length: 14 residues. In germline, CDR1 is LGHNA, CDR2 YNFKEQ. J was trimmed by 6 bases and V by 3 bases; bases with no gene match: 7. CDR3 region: CASSHTGTDHGYTF. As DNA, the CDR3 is TGTGCCAGCAGCCATACCGGGACAGACCATGGCTACACCTTC.

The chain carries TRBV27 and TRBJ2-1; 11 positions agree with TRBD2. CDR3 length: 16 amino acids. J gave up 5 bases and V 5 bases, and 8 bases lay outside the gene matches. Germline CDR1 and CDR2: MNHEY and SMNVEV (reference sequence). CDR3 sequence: CASSTVGLAAHNEQFF. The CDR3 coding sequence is TGTGCCAGCAGTACAGTGGGACTAGCGGCCCACAATGAGCAGTTCTTC.

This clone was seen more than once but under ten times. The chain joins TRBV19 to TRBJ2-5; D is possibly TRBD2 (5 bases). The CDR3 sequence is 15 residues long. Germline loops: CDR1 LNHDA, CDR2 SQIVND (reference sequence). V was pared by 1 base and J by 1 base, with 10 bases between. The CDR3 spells CASSIGAEAQETQYF. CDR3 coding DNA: TGTGCCAGTAGTATAGGGGCGGAGGCCCAAGAGACCCAGTACTTC.

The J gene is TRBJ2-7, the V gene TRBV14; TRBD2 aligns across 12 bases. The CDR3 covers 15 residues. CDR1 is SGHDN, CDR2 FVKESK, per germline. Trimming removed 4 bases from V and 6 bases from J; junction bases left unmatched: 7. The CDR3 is CASSLRLAGDREQYF. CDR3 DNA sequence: TGTGCCAGCAGCCTCAGACTAGCGGGAGACCGCGAGCAGTACTTC.

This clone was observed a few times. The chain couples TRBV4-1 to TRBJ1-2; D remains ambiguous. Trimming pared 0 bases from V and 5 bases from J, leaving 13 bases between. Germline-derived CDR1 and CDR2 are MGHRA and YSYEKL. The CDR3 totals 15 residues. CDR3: CASSQDRLAGYGYTF. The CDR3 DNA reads TGCGCCAGCAGCCAAGATCGGCTTGCGGGGTATGGCTACACCTTC.

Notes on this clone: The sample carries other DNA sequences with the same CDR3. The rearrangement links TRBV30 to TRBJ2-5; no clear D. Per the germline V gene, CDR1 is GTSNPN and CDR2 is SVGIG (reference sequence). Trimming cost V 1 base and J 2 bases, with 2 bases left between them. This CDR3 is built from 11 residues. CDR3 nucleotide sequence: TGTGCCTGGAGTGCTCAAGAGACCCAGTACTTC. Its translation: CAWSAQETQYF.

Here the CDR3 reads CASSKSLELYTGSEQYF. The DNA for the CDR3 is TGTGCCAGTAGTAAGTCATTGGAGTTGTATACGGGGTCCGAGCAGTACTTC. The chain has TRBV19 and TRBJ2-7; the D gene is possibly TRBD2 (5 bases). The CDR3 consists of 17 residues. Between the trimmed V and J ends, which lost 4 bases and 6 bases, there was a span of 25 bases. The germline CDR1 and CDR2 sequences are LNHDA and SQIVND (reference sequence).

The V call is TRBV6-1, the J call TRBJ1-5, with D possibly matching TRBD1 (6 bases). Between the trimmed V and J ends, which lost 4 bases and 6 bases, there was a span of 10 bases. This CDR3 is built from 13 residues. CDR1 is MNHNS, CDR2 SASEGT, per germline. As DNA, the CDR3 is TGTGCCAGCAGTGCACAGGGATCTCAGCCCCAGCATTTT. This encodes CASSAQGSQPQHF.

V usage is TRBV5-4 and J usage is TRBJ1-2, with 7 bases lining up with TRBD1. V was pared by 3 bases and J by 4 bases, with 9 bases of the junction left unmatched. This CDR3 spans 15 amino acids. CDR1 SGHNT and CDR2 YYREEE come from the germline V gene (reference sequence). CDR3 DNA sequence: TGTGCCAGCAGCTCGGGCGGGACAGCCGGCTATGGCTACACCTTC. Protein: CASSSGGTAGYGYTF.

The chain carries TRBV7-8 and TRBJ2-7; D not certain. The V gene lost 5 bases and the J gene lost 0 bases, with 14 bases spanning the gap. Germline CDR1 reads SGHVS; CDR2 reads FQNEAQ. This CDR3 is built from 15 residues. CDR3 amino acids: CASSPLSHPSYEQYF. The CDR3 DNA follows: TGTGCCAGCAGCCCCCTGAGTCACCCCTCCTACGAGCAGTACTTC.

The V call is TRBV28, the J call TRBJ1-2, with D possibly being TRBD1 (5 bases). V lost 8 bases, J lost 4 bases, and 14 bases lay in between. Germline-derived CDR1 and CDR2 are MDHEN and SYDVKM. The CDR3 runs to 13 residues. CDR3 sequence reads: CASPWGRFYGYTF. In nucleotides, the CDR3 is TGTGCCAGCCCATGGGGCAGATTCTATGGCTACACCTTC.

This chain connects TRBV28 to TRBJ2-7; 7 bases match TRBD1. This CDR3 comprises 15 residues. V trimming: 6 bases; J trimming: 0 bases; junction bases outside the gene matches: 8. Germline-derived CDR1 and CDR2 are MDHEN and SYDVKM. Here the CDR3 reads CASSQPTGISYEQYF. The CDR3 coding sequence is TGTGCCAGCAGCCAACCGACAGGGATCTCCTACGAGCAGTACTTC.

The chain's CDR3 is CASSDPRGSTDTQYF. The CDR3 DNA sequence: TGCGCCAGCAGTGACCCTAGGGGAAGCACAGATACGCAGTATTTT. The chain links TRBV10-1 to TRBJ2-3; D is possibly TRBD1 (5 bases). This CDR3 comprises 15 residues. The V and J ends lost 3 bases and 0 bases respectively, with 10 bases between them. Germline CDR1 is WNHNN and CDR2 is SYGVQD (reference sequence).

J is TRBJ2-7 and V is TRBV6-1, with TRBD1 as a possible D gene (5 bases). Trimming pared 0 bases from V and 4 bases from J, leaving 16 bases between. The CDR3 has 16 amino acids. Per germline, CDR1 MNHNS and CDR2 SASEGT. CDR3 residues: CASSEAQGRTGYEQYF. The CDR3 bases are TGTGCCAGCAGTGAAGCGCAGGGCCGGACCGGATACGAGCAGTACTTC.

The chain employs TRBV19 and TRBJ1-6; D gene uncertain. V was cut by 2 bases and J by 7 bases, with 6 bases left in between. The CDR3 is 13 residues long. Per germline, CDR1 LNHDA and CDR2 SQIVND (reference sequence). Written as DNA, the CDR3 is TGTGCCAGTAGTATAAGAGGGAATTCACCCCTCCACTTT. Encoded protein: CASSIRGNSPLHF. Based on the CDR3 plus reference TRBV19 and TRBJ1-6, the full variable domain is DGGITQSPKYLFRKEGQNVTLSCEQNLNHDAMYWYRQDPGQGLRLIYYSQIVNDFQKGDIAEGYSVSREKKESFPLTVTSAQKNPTAFYLCASSIRGNSPLHFGNGTRLTVT.

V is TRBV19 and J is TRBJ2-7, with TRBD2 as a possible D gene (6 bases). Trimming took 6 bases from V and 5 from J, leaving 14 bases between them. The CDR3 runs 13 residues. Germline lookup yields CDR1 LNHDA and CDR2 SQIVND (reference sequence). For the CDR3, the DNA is TGTGCCAGTAGCGGGAGCTCTTTCGACGAGCAGTACTTC. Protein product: CASSGSSFDEQYF.

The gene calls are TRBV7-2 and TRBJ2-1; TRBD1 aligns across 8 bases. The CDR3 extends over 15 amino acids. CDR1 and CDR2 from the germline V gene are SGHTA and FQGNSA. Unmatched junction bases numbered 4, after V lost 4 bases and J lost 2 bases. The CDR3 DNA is TGTGCCAGCAGCTACCAGGGGGCCACCTACAATGAGCAGTTCTTC. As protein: CASSYQGATYNEQFF.

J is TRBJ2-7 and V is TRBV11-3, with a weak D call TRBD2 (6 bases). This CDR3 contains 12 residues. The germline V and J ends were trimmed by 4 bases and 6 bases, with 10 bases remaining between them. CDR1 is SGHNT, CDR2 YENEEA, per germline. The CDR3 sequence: CASSYGGPEQYF. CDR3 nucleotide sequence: TGTGCCAGCAGCTACGGGGGTCCCGAGCAGTACTTC. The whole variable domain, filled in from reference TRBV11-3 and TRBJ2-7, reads EAGVVQSPRYKIIEKKQPVAFWCNPISGHNTLYWYLQNLGQGPELLIRYENEEAVDDSQLPKDRFSAERLKGVDSTLKIQPAELGDSAVYLCASSYGGPEQYFGPGTRLTVT.

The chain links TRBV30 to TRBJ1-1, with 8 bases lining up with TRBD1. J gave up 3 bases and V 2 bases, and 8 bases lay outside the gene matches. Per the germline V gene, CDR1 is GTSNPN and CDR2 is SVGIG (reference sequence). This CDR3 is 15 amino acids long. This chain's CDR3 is CAWSRVNRGDTEAFF. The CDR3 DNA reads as TGTGCCTGGAGTCGGGTTAACAGGGGGGACACTGAAGCTTTCTTT.

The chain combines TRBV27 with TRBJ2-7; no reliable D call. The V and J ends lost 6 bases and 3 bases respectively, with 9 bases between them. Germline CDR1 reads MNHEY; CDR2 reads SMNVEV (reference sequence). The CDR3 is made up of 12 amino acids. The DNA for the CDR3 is TGTGCCAGCAGCCGAGGATTCTACGAGCAGTACTTC. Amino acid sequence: CASSRGFYEQYF.

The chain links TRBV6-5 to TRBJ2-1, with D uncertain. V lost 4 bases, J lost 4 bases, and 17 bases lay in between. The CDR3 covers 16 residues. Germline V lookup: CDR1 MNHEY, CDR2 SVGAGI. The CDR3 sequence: CASSSVGLTAYNEQFF. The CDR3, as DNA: TGTGCCAGCAGTTCGGTTGGGCTAACAGCTTACAATGAGCAGTTCTTC.

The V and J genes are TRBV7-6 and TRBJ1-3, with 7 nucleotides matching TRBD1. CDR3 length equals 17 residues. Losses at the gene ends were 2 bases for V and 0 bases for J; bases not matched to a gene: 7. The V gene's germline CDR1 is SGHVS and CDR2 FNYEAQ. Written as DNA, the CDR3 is TGTGCCAGCAGCTTAAAAGGAGGGGGCGCCTCTGGAAACACCATATATTTT. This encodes CASSLKGGGASGNTIYF.

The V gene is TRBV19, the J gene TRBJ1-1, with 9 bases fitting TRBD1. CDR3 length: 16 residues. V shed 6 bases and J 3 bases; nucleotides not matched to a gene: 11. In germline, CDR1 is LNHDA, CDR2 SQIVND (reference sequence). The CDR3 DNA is TGTGCCAGTAGAACCGGGACAGGGATCCCTTACACTGAAGCTTTCTTT. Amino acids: CASRTGTGIPYTEAFF.